The clone carrying this T cell receptor (beta chain) was detected only once. This sample was taken from a study of blood T cell repertoires in COVID-19. Profiled with immunoSEQ multiplex PCR; TCRdb holds only in-frame clones, not every one. Of some 300,000 clones in the sample, 86% are singletons; the top ten hold around 13%. The specimen was peripheral blood. The clonotype comes from a woman in her seventies with COVID-19, enrolled during active disease.

CDR3: CASGPKTGTPINYGYTF. The CDR3 DNA follows: TGTGCCAGCGGCCCAAAAACCGGGACTCCGATTAACTATGGCTACACCTTC. The chain couples TRBV28 to TRBJ1-2; tentative D call: TRBD1 (5 bases). V dropped 8 bases and J dropped 1 base, with 23 bases sitting between them. The CDR3 has 17 amino acids. CDR1 is MDHEN, CDR2 SYDVKM, per germline.